The clone carrying this TCR beta chain was seen ten or more times. Its antigen remains unidentified. Then a second PCR, running roughly 7 to 11 cycles, was carried out with a sample-barcoded 5' primer and a J-beta primer mix. Each cDNA molecule, via a template-switch adaptor with 12 random nucleotides, was tagged. TCRdb re-called the 5' RACE reads with MiXCR, one entry per CDR3 protein. The table records roughly 900,000 distinct CDR3 sequences, less than 35% of them present only once. The V gene lost 1 base and the J gene lost 1 base, with 7 bases spanning the gap. The CDR3 spans 13 residues. In germline, CDR1 is DFQATT, CDR2 SNEGSKA (reference sequence). The source of the sample is a study of blood T cells in healthy people across ages. Study-wide findings and caveats: There was no known CMV status for donors, so expanded clonotype changes were possibly confounded. Since the PBMCs were unsorted, naive and antigen-experienced cells could not be conclusively compared. Whereas aged donors had fewer naive CD4+ cells, long-lived donors had more of them and higher diversity.

J is TRBJ1-2 and V is TRBV20-1, with D hard to call. This TCR was recovered from a woman over 75 in good health. The sequenced material came from blood. CDR3 sequence reads: CSARALVNYGYTF. CDR3 DNA sequence: TGCAGTGCTAGAGCCCTCGTTAACTATGGCTACACCTTC.